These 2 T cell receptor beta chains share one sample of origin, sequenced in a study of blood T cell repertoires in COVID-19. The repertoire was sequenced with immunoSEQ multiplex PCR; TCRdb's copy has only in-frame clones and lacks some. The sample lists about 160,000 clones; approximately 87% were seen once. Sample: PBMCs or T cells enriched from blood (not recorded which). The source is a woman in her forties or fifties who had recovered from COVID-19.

This CDR3 reads CASSAWTGGTAFF. DNA of the CDR3: TGTGCCAGCAGCGCCTGGACAGGGGGGACAGCTTTCTTT. The chain employs TRBV11-3 and TRBJ1-1; 10 nucleotides align to TRBD1. The CDR3 has 13 amino acids. The germline gives CDR1 SGHNT, CDR2 YENEEA. V was clipped by 5 bases and J by 10 bases; unmatched bases: 7.

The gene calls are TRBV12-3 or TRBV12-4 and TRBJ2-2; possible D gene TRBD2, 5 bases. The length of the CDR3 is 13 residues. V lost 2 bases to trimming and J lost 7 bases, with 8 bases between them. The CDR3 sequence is CASSLREVGELFF. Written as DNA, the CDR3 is TGTGCCAGCAGTTTACGGGAAGTCGGGGAGCTGTTTTTT.